A few counts support the clone carrying this T cell receptor (beta chain). Germline V lookup: CDR1 SGHRS, CDR2 YFSETQ. V gave up 0 bases and J gave up 4 bases, with 8 bases separating them. The CDR3 is made up of 14 amino acids. Resolution of symptoms, clearance, or two negative PCRs was present in recovered Cohort 3 donors. Libraries were prepared by immunoSEQ multiplex PCR; TCRdb keeps only in-frame clonotypes and omits some of them. The sample has roughly 150,000 clones; 80% are singletons. These data are taken from a study of blood T cell repertoires in COVID-19. Whole-study context: There were acute and convalescent COVID-19 samples, and they came from the United States, Italy and Spain.

The chain combines TRBV5-1 with TRBJ1-5; D not certain. Sequenced: PBMCs or T cells enriched from blood (not recorded which). The receptor was derived from an older woman who had recovered from COVID-19. CDR3 residues: CASSLDSPNQPQHF. The CDR3 bases are TGCGCCAGCAGCTTGGACAGTCCGAATCAGCCCCAGCATTTT.